The present entry profiles one T cell receptor (beta chain) with its context. Its antigen is currently unknown. The data were obtained in a study of Ad26.COV2.S vaccination and SARS-CoV-2 variants. Findings and caveats of the study: Vaccine and placebo recipients had similar non-spike TCR breadth. Analytic work on TCR breadth and depth might have understated the full extent of total T cell responses. In vaccinated individuals, spike-specific CD8+ and CD4+ T cell responses reportedly displayed substantial breadth.

TCRdb's table, derived via immunoSEQ multiplex PCR, lists solely in-frame clones and lacks some. The sample contains more than 150,000 clones, 87% of which appear only once. Germline loops: CDR1 SGHDT, CDR2 YYEEEE. The CDR3 length is 13 residues. With 7 bases removed from V and 1 base from J, the gap between germline ends came to 9 bases. The rearrangement uses TRBV5-6 and TRBJ2-1; D gene uncertain. This specimen consisted of peripheral blood, obtained after recovery from COVID-19. This TCR derives from a human donor who had recovered from COVID-19. The CDR3 sequence: CASDGNSYNEQFF. The CDR3 coding sequence is TGTGCCAGCGATGGAAATTCCTACAATGAGCAGTTCTTC.